This T cell receptor (beta chain) was obtained from a study of T cell responses to AZD1222 COVID-19 vaccine. Study details: The study pooled second doses at about 4 or about 12 weeks. General study findings and limits: Dominant at 160-218 and 743-854, vaccine-associated CD4 TCRs also spanned spike. Clonal diversity was possibly underestimated, and the donors were mostly white British, with more females. Baseline testing showed seropositivity in only six or seven AZD1222 recipients.

The CDR3 is 14 amino acids. The germline V gene encodes CDR1 MNHEY and CDR2 SVGAGI. V gave up 5 bases and J gave up 4 bases, with 15 bases separating them. Details on this clone: As yet, its antigen is unknown.

Sequencing used immunoSEQ multiplex PCR; TCRdb keeps in-frame clones, though not all of them. Of about 120,000 clones listed, under 95% are singletons. The chain recombines TRBV6-5 with TRBJ2-7; perhaps D is TRBD1 or TRBD2 (5 bases each). The sequencing here drew on peripheral blood, taken on day 0 of AZD1222 vaccination. This TCR was sampled from an adult in good health. For the CDR3, the DNA is TGTGCCAGCAGTACTCCCCGGGACGGGTACGAGCAGTACTTC. As protein: CASSTPRDGYEQYF.